This entry describes one T cell receptor beta chain. Other DNA sequences in this specimen translate into the identical CDR3. The data were taken from a study of graft-versus-host responses after intestinal transplantation. Deletions cut 3 bases from V and 2 bases from J, with 5 bases between. Per the germline V gene, CDR1 is MNHEY and CDR2 is SMNVEV (reference sequence). The CDR3 spans 13 residues. Data came from immunoSEQ multiplex PCR; TCRdb stores just in-frame clones and leaves some out. This table has just under 100,000 clones, around 90% appearing once. The sequence was obtained from a human patient who received an intestinal transplant, so some T cells may come from the graft donor. The starting material was PBMCs, obtained 450 to 480 days after intestinal transplant. This sequence joins TRBV27 and TRBJ1-5; D unclear. In nucleotides, the CDR3 is TGTGCCAGCAGTTTGGCTGGCAATCAGCCCCAGCATTTT. Translation gives CASSLAGNQPQHF.